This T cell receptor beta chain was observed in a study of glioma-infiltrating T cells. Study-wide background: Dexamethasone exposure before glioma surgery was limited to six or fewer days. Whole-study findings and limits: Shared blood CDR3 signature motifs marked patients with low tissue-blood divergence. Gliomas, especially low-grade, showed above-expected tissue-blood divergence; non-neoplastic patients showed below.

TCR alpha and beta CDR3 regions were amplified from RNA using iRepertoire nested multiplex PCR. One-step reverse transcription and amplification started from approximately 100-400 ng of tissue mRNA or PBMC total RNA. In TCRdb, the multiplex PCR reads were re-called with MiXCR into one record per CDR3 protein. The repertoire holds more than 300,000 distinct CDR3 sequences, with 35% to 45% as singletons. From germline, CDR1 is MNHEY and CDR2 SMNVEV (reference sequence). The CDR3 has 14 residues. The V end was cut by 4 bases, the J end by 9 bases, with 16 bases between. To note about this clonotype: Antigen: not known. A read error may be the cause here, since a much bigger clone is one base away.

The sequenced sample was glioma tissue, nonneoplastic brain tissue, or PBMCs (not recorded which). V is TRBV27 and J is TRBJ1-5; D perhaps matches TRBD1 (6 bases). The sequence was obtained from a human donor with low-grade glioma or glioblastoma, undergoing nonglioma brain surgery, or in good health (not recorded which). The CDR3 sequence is CASSSPGGGSPQHF. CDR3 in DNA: TGTGCCAGCAGTTCCCCGGGAGGGGGTTCGCCCCAGCATTTT.